The sequence of this TCR beta chain was determined in a study of shared clonotypes between healthy human individuals. Deep was the level at which the assay was run. Original processing notes: There were no quality scores in the junction-only immunoSEQ sequences, so filtering differed. Measured with immunoSEQ multiplex PCR; TCRdb has only the in-frame clones, and not every one. For V, J and clone size, that table is used; D and trimming come from the DNA. The sample comprises around 2,000,000 clones, over 85% of which are singletons, and 1% to 1.3% rests with the top ten. Naivety among CD8 cells was defined by CD45RO negativity and positive CCR7 selection, thereby excluding terminally differentiated effector memory CD45RA+ cells. This CDR3 is 19 amino acids long. V trimming: 8 bases; J trimming: 2 bases; junction bases outside the gene matches: 18. Germline CDR1 reads SQVTM; CDR2 reads ANQGSEA. About this clone: The antigen remains undetermined.

Regarding the study as a whole: Shared clonotypes across all four donors exceeded non-shared ones in generation probability.

The TCR comes from a man aged 18 to 29 in good health. The chain links TRBV29-1 to TRBJ2-3, with 14 positions matching TRBD2. The sequenced sample consisted of naive CD8+ T cells sorted from blood. CDR3 in amino acids: CSFKGTGLAGGRATDTQYF. The CDR3 DNA reads as TGCAGCTTTAAGGGGACAGGACTAGCGGGAGGCCGGGCCACAGATACGCAGTATTTT.